This T cell receptor (beta chain) was recovered during a study of T cell repertoires in cytomegalovirus infection. Study as a whole: CMV epitopes, recently identified HLA-C-restricted and well-studied HLA-B-restricted, were used. Overall study results and limits: Cumulative frequency (of public TCR beta family members) identified carriers of CMV plus the relevant HLA. CMV-specific HLA-C-restricted TCR beta clonotypes dominated the ex vivo response.

TCRdb itself ran the reads through MiXCR, one entry per CDR3 protein. Among approximately 260,000 distinct CDR3 sequences listed, about 20% were seen once. This clonotype has at least ten counts. Its matching antigen is unknown. CDR3 length equals 17 residues. V dropped 5 bases and J dropped 5; count of bases not matched to a gene: 12. Germline V gives CDR1 SGHVS, CDR2 FQNEAQ. The TCR comes from a human donor in good health (CMV status not recorded). Some clones in this sample may be carry-over from other donors' samples. Here the sequenced sample was cultured PBMCs, taken from culture after CMV antigen stimulation. The rearrangement links TRBV7-8 to TRBJ2-6; 7 nucleotides agree with TRBD1. CDR3 bases: TGTGCCAGCAGCAAATCCACAGGGACAGTTTGGGCCAACGTCCTGACTTTC. Amino acids: CASSKSTGTVWANVLTF.